A selection of T cell receptor beta chains follows, all from one sample in a study of T cell repertoires in cytomegalovirus infection. Their antigens are not known. TCRdb reprocessed the reads via MiXCR and lists one record per CDR3 protein. Here the sample spans 680,000 or so distinct CDR3 sequences, 30% to 35% being singletons. The sample here was cultured PBMCs, taken from culture after CMV antigen stimulation. All receptors derive from a human donor in good health (CMV status not recorded). Some clones in this sample may be carry-over from other donors' samples. Each CDR3 is given with its conserved first and last residue. Fields, in order: D gene, clone size, J gene, V gene, CDR3 protein, CDR3 DNA. A D gene is named only where the DNA matches it firmly. Some rows mark clone size as missing; the rest say once, few, many or name a class of expanded clone.

>.|.|TRBJ1-5|TRBV5-8
CASSRVPVPNQPQHF
TGTGCCAGCAGCCGCGTCCCGGTCCCCAATCAGCCCCAGCATTTT
>.|few|TRBJ2-7|TRBV6-2/TRBV6-3
CASSYSLTEQYF
TGTGCCAGCAGTTACTCGTTAACCGAGCAGTACTTC
>TRBD1|few|TRBJ2-7|TRBV7-9
CASSLEMGQVDEQYF
TGTGCCAGCAGCTTAGAAATGGGACAGGTCGACGAGCAGTACTTC
>.|.|TRBJ2-1|TRBV7-8
CASSPWDSGVWQFF
TGTGCCAGCAGCCCCTGGGACAGCGGGGTGTGGCAGTTCTTC
>TRBD2|.|TRBJ2-3|TRBV12-5
CASGLTSGDTQYF
TGTGCTAGTGGTTTGACTAGCGGCGATACGCAGTATTTT
>.|.|TRBJ1-5|TRBV12-3/TRBV12-4
CASRPGTNLPQHF
TGTGCCAGCAGGCCCGGCACTAATCTGCCCCAGCATTTT
>TRBD2|.|TRBJ2-6|TRBV6-2/TRBV6-3
CASSALTSGRILGSGANVLTF
TGTGCCAGCTCGGCCCTGACTAGCGGGAGGATCCTCGGGTCTGGGGCCAACGTCCTGACTTTC
>TRBD1|few|TRBJ2-7|TRBV4-1
CASSIRDRGLDEQYF
TGCGCCAGCAGCATCCGGGACAGGGGGCTCGACGAGCAGTACTTC
>.|few|TRBJ2-3|TRBV6-2/TRBV6-3
CASAFLTDTQYF
TGTGCCAGCGCTTTCCTGACAGATACGCAGTATTTT
>.|.|TRBJ2-1|TRBV5-6
CASSGGRRAYNEQFF
TGTGCCAGCAGCGGTGGACGGCGCGCCTACAATGAGCAGTTCTTC
>.|.|TRBJ2-3|TRBV12-3/TRBV12-4
CASSSRGPNTQYF
TGTGCCAGCAGTTCCAGAGGCCCCAATACGCAGTATTTT
>.|once|TRBJ1-5|TRBV7-4
CASSLGQTINQPQHF
TGTGCCAGCAGCTTAGGACAGACAATCAATCAGCCCCAGCATTTT
>.|.|TRBJ2-3|TRBV7-2
CASSPPGSDTQYF
TGTGCCAGCAGCCCTCCCGGCTCCGATACGCAGTATTTT
>.|few|TRBJ2-5|TRBV7-9
CASSGGTRLETQYF
TGTGCCAGCAGCGGGGGGACACGGTTGGAGACCCAGTACTTC
>TRBD2|.|TRBJ2-3|TRBV20-1
CSATWTSGASPSTDTQYF
TGCAGTGCTACCTGGACTAGCGGGGCGTCCCCTAGCACAGATACGCAGTATTTT